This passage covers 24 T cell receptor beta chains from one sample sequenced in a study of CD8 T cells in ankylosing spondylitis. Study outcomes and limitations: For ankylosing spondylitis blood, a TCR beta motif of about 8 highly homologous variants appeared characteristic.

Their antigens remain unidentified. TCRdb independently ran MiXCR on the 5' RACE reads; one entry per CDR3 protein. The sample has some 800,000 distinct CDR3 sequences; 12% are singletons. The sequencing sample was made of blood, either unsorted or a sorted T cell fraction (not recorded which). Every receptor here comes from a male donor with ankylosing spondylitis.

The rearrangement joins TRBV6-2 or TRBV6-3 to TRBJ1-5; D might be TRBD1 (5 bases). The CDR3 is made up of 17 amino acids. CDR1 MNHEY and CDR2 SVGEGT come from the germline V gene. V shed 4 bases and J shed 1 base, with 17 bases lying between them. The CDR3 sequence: CASSWGRVIGSNQPQHF. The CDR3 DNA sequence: TGTGCCAGCAGTTGGGGCAGGGTGATTGGGAGCAATCAGCCCCAGCATTTT.

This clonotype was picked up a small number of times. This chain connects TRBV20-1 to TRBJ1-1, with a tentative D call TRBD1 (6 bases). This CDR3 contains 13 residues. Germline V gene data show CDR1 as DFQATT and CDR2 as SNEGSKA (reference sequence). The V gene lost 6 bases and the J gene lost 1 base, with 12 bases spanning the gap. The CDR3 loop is CSAEQGGNTEAFF. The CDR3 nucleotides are TGCAGTGCGGAACAGGGCGGGAACACTGAAGCTTTCTTT.

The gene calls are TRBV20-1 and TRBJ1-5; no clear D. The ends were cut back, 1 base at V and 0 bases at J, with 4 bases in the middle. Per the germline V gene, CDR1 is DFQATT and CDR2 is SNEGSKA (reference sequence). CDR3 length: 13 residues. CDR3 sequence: CSARAYSNQPQHF. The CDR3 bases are TGCAGTGCTAGAGCGTATAGCAATCAGCCCCAGCATTTT.

In DNA form, the CDR3 reads TGTGCCAGCAGTTTCCGGGACGGCGGACACTATGGCTACACCTTC. Protein product: CASSFRDGGHYGYTF. The rearrangement links TRBV12-3 or TRBV12-4 to TRBJ1-2, with a tentative D call TRBD1 (5 bases). Trimming left V 3 bases short and J 3 bases short, with 14 bases between. This CDR3 contains 15 residues.

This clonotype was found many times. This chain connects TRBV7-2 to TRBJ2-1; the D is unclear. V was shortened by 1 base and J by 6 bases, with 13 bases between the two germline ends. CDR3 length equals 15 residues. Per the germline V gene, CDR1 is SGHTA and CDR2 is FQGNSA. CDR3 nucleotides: TGTGCCAGCAGCTTAGTACCAGGACGTGGCAATGAGCAGTTCTTC. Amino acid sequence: CASSLVPGRGNEQFF.

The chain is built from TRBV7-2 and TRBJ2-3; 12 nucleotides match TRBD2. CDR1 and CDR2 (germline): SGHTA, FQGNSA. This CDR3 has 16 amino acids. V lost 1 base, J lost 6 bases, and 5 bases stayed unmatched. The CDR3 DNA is TGTGCCAGCAGCTTAGTGCTAGCGGGAGGGCCGGATACGCAGTATTTT. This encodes CASSLVLAGGPDTQYF.

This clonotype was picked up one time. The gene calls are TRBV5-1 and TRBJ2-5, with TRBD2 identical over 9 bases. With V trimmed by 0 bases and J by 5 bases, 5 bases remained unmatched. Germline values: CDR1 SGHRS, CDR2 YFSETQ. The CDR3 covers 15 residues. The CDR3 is CASSLGSAGGETQYF. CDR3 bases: TGCGCCAGCAGCTTGGGTTCAGCGGGGGGCGAGACCCAGTACTTC.

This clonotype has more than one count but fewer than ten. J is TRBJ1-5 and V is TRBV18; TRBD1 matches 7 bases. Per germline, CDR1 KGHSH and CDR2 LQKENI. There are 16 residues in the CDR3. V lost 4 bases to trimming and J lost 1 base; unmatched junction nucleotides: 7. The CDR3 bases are TGTGCCAGCTCACGTAACCAGGGGGAGAGCAATCAGCCCCAGCATTTT. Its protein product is CASSRNQGESNQPQHF.

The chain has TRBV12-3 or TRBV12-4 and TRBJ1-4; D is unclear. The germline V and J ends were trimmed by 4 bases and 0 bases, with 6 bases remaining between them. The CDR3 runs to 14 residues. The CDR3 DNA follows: TGTGCCAGCAGTTATCGGCCAACTAATGAAAAACTGTTTTTT. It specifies CASSYRPTNEKLFF.

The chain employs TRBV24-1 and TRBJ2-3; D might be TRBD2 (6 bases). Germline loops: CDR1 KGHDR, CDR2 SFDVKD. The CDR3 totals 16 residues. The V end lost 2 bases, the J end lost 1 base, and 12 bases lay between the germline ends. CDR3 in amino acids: CATSDSGRGRTDTQYF. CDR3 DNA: TGTGCCACCAGTGATTCGGGGCGGGGTCGCACAGATACGCAGTATTTT.

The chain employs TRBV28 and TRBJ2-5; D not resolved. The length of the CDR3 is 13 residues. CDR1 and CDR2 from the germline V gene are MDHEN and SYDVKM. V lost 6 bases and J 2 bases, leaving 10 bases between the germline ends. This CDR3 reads CASSSPQQETQYF. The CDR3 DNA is TGTGCCAGCAGCTCCCCCCAGCAAGAGACCCAGTACTTC.

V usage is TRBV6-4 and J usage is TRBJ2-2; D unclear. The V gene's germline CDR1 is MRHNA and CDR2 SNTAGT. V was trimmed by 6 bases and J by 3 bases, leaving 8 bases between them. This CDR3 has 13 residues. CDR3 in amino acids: CASRQGYTGELFF. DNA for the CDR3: TGTGCCAGCAGGCAAGGTTACACCGGGGAGCTGTTTTTT.

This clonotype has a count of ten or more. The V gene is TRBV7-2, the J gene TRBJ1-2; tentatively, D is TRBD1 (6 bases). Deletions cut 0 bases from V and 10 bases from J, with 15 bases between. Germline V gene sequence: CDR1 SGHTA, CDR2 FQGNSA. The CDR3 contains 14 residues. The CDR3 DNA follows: TGTGCCAGCAGCTTAGCCAAGGGGGGGCTTGACTACACCTTC. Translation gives CASSLAKGGLDYTF.

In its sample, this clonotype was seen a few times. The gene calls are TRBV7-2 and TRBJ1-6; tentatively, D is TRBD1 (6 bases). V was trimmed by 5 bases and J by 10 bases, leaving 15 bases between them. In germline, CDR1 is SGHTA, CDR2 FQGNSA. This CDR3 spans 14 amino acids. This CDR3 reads CASSLGTTLSPLHF. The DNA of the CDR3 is TGTGCCAGCAGCCTTGGGACAACACTATCACCCCTCCACTTT.

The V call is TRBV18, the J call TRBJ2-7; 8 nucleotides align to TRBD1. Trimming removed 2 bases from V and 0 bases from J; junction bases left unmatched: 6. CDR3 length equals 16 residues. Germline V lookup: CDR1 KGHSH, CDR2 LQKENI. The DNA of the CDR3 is TGTGCCAGCTCACCAAATCGCCAGGGGGCCTCCTACGAGCAGTACTTC. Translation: CASSPNRQGASYEQYF.

The CDR3 is CASRRTGSGANVLTF. CDR3 nucleotide sequence: TGTGCCAGCAGAAGAACAGGCTCCGGGGCCAACGTCCTGACTTTC. The rearrangement joins TRBV6-1 to TRBJ2-6, with D maybe TRBD1 (5 bases). Trimming removed 6 bases at V and 4 bases at J, with 13 bases between. Germline V CDR1 and CDR2: MNHNS, SASEGT. The CDR3 runs 15 residues.

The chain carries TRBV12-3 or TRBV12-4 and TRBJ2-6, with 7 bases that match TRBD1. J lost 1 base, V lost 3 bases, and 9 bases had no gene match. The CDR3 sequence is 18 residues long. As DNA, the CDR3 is TGTGCCAGCAGTTTCCCCCCAGGGGGAAGGTCTGGGGCCAACGTCCTGACTTTC. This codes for CASSFPPGGRSGANVLTF.

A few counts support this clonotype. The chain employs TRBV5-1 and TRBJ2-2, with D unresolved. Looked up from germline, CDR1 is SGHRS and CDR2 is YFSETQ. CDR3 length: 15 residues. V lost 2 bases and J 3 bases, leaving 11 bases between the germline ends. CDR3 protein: CASSFLGYDTGELFF. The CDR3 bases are TGCGCCAGCAGCTTTTTAGGGTACGACACCGGGGAGCTGTTTTTT.

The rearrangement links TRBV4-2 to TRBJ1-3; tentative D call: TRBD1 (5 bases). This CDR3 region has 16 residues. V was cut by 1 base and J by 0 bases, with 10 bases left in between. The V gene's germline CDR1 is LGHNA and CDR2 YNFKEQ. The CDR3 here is CASSQVWTNSGNTIYF. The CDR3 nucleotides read TGTGCCAGCAGCCAAGTCTGGACAAACTCTGGAAACACCATATATTTT.

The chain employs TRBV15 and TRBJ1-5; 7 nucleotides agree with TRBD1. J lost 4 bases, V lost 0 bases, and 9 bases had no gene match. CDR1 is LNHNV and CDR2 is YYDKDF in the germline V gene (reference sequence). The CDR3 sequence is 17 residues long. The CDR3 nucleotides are TGTGCCACCAGCAGAGAAGTTTTAGGACAGGTAAATCAGCCCCAGCATTTT. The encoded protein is CATSREVLGQVNQPQHF.

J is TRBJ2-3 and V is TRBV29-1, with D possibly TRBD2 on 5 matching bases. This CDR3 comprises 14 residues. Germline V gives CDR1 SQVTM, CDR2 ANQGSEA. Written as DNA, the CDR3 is TGCAGTTACCGGGCGGGCAGTAGCACAGATACGCAGTATTTT. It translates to CSYRAGSSTDTQYF.

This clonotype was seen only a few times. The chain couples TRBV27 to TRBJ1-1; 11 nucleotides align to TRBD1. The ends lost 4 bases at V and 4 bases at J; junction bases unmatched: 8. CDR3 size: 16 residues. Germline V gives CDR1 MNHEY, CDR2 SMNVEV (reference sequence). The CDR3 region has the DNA TGTGCCAGCAGTTCCCCGGGACAGGGGGTCAGCACTGAAGCTTTCTTT. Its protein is CASSSPGQGVSTEAFF.

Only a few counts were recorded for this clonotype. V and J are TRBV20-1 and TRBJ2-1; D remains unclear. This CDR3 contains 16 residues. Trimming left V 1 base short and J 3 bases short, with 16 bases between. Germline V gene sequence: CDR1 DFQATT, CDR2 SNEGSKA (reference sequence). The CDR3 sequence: CSARVQVSAGYNEQFF. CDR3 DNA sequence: TGCAGTGCTAGAGTTCAAGTTTCAGCCGGCTACAATGAGCAGTTCTTC.

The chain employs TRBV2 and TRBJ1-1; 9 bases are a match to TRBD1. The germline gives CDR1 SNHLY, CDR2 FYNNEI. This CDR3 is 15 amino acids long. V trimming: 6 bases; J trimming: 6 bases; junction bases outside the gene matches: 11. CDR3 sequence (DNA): TGTGCCAGCAGCAACCCGGACAGGGGTGATGCTGAAGCTTTCTTT. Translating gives CASSNPDRGDAEAFF.